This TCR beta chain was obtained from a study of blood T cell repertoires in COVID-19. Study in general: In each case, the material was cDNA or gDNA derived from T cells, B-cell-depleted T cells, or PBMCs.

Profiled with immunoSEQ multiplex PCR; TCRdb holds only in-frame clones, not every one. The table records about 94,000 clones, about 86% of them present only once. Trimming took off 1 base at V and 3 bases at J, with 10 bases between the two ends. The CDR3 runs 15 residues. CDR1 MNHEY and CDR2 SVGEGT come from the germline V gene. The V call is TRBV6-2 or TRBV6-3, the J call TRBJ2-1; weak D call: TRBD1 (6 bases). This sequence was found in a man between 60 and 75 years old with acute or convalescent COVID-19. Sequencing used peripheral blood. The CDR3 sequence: CASSYWSGVYNEQFF. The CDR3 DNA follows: TGTGCCAGCAGTTACTGGTCAGGGGTCTACAATGAGCAGTTCTTC.